These T cell receptor beta chains were read from a single sample in a study of T cell changes during pregnancy in multiple sclerosis. Clones were sequenced by immunoSEQ multiplex PCR, and TCRdb holds only the in-frame ones, with some missing. The sample includes fewer than 45,000 clones, roughly 89% of them seen just once. Sequences were derived from CD4+ T cells from peripheral blood mononuclear cells, sampled in the first trimester of pregnancy. Every receptor here comes from a female donor with multiple sclerosis, enrolled in a pregnancy study. CDR3s include the opening cysteine and the closing phenylalanine or tryptophan. The D gene is left open where the match is weak. For some rows the clone size is stated as once, few or many, or as a class when expanded; others skip it.

CDR3 DNA | CDR3 protein | V gene | clone size | D gene | J gene
TGTGCCAGCAGCCAAGGTTTCCGGGGAGACACCGGGGAGCTGTTTTTT | CASSQGFRGDTGELFF | TRBV4-2 | - | - | TRBJ2-2
TGTGCCAGCAGCAGAGCGGGAGGGAACGAGCAGTACTTC | CASSRAGGNEQYF | TRBV5-4 | - | TRBD2 | TRBJ2-7
TGTGCCAGCAGTGAGGGGGGGGGTCAGGACTATGGCTACACCTTC | CASSEGGGQDYGYTF | TRBV2 | - | - | TRBJ1-2
TGTGCCAGCTCATCCGGACTCGGGTACATTCAGTACTTC | CASSSGLGYIQYF | TRBV18 | - | - | TRBJ2-4
TGTGCCAGCAGCTTAGCCACGAGCCAAGAGACCCAGTACTTC | CASSLATSQETQYF | TRBV11-2 | - | - | TRBJ2-5
TGTGCCTTATTACTACAGGACACCGGGGAGCTGTTTTTT | CALLLQDTGELFF | TRBV30 | once | - | TRBJ2-2
TGCGCCAGCAGCCCGGCGGGGGCGGCCGGGGAGCTGTTTTTT | CASSPAGAAGELFF | TRBV5-1 | - | - | TRBJ2-2
TGTGCCTGGAGCCCCGGGGGGGTGGGGGAGCAGTACTTC | CAWSPGGVGEQYF | TRBV30 | - | TRBD2 | TRBJ2-7
TGTGCCAGTAAGGGCAGACTTGCTAGCGGGCGGGTCGATGAGCAGTTCTTC | CASKGRLASGRVDEQFF | TRBV19 | - | TRBD2 | TRBJ2-1
TGTGCCAGCAGCGTAGGACTAGCGGGAGGGGGCGAGACCCAGTACTTC | CASSVGLAGGGETQYF | TRBV9 | - | TRBD2 | TRBJ2-5
TGTGCCAGCAGCCGGACTAGCGGGGGCTACGAGCAGTACTTC | CASSRTSGGYEQYF | TRBV7-6 | once | TRBD2 | TRBJ2-7
TGTGCCAGCTCACCAATAAGAGTACAGGTGTTGCAGTTCTTC | CASSPIRVQVLQFF | TRBV18 | - | - | TRBJ2-1
TGTGCCAGTCTCACACGACAGCGGCGGGAGAGCTCCTACAATGAGCAGTTCTTC | CASLTRQRRESSYNEQFF | TRBV5-6 | - | TRBD2 | TRBJ2-1
TGTGCCAGCAACGAGGTGAGGACTAGCGGATACGAGCAGTACTTC | CASNEVRTSGYEQYF | TRBV27 | - | TRBD2 | TRBJ2-7
TGTGCCAGCTCACCGGACACCTCTAACTATGGCTACACCTTC | CASSPDTSNYGYTF | TRBV18 | - | - | TRBJ1-2
TGTGCCAGCAGTTTATCAGGGGGCGCCGTCTACGAGCAGTACTTC | CASSLSGGAVYEQYF | TRBV27 | once | TRBD1 | TRBJ2-7
TGTGCCTGGAGTTCGGGGGACTACTCCTACAATGAGCAGTTCTTC | CAWSSGDYSYNEQFF | TRBV30 | - | TRBD2 | TRBJ2-1
TGTGCCTGGAGTGTACAGGGAAGGGGCTACACCTTC | CAWSVQGRGYTF | TRBV30 | - | - | TRBJ1-2
TGTGCCAGCAGGCGGGGGGAAAACTACGAGCAGTACTTC | CASRRGENYEQYF | TRBV6-5 | - | TRBD2 | TRBJ2-7
TGCGCCAGCAGCTTGGTAGCGGGGAGGAACAATGAGCAGTTCTTC | CASSLVAGRNNEQFF | TRBV5-1 | - | TRBD2 | TRBJ2-1
TGTGCCAGCAGTTTTCAGGTTCCTCGAAACACCATATATTTT | CASSFQVPRNTIYF | TRBV28 | - | - | TRBJ1-3
TGTGCCAGCAGTGGCGCAGGTAATAGCAATCAGCCCCAGCATTTT | CASSGAGNSNQPQHF | TRBV25-1 | - | - | TRBJ1-5
TGTGCCAGCAGCTTAAGGCGCCTAGTCTTTGAGACCCAGTACTTC | CASSLRRLVFETQYF | TRBV7-2 | - | - | TRBJ2-5
TGCGCCAGCAGCCAAGAAGGGGGCTGGCAGGGAAACACCATATATTTT | CASSQEGGWQGNTIYF | TRBV4-1 | - | TRBD1 | TRBJ1-3
TGTGCCAGCCGGGGAGCGGGGAGGGATACGCAGTATTTT | CASRGAGRDTQYF | TRBV7-9 | - | TRBD2 | TRBJ2-3
TGTGCCAGCCGAAAGGATAACGGCGGACTTTACACAGATACGCAGTATTTT | CASRKDNGGLYTDTQYF | TRBV7-9 | - | - | TRBJ2-3
TGTGCTAGTGGTTTGTTTCAGGCTTCCCGGTTCGCGGGCTACAATGAGCAGTTCTTC | CASGLFQASRFAGYNEQFF | TRBV12-5 | - | - | TRBJ2-1
TGTGCCAGCATAGGAGGGGGCCCAAGCTCCTACGAGCAGTACTTC | CASIGGGPSSYEQYF | TRBV28 | - | - | TRBJ2-7